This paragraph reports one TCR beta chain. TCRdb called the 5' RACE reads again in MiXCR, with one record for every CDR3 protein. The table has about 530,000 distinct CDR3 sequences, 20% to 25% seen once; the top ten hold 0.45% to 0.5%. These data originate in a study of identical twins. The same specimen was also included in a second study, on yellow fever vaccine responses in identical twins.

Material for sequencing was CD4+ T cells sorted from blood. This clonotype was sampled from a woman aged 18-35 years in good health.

CDR3 DNA: TGCGCCAGCAGCTCTACGGGGGGGAATGAAAAACTGTTTTTT. Encoded protein: CASSSTGGNEKLFF. The chain combines TRBV5-1 with TRBJ1-4, with D possibly TRBD1 on 5 matching bases. V lost 3 bases and J 5 bases, leaving 11 bases between the germline ends. There are 14 residues in the CDR3. Germline V gene lookup returns CDR1 SGHRS and CDR2 YFSETQ.